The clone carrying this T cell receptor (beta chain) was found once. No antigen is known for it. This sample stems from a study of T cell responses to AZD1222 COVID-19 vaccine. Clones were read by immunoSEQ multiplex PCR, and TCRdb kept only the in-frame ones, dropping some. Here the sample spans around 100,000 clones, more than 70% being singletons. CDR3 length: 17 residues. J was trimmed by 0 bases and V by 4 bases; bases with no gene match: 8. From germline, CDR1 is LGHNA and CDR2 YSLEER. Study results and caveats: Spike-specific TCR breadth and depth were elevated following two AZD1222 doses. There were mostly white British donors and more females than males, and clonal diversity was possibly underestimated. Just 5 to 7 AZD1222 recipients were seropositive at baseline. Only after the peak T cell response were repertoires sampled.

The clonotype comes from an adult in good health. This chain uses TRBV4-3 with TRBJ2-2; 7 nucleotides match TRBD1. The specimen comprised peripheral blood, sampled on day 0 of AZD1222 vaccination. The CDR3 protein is CASSRTRGGANTGELFF. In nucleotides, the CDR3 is TGCGCCAGCAGCCGTACCAGAGGGGGCGCGAACACCGGGGAGCTGTTTTTT.